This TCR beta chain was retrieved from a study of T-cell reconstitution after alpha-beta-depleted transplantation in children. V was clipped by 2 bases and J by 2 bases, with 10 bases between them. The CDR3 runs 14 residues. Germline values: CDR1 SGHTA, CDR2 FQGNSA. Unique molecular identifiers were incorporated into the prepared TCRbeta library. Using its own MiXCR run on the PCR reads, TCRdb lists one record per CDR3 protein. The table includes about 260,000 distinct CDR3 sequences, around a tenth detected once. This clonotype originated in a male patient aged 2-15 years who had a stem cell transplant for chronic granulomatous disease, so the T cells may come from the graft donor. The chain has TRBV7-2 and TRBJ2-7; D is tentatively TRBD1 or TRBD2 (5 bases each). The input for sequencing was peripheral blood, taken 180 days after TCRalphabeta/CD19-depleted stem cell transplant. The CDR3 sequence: CASSLFVGPYEQYF. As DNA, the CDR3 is TGTGCCAGCAGCTTATTTGTGGGACCCTACGAGCAGTACTTC.